This T cell receptor (beta chain) stems from a study of blood T cell repertoires in COVID-19. Overall study context: Acute-phase and convalescent COVID-19 samples originated in the United States, Italy and Spain. The cDNA or gDNA used as material had been derived from T cells, B-cell-depleted T cells, or PBMCs.

Per the germline V gene, CDR1 is GTSNPN and CDR2 is SVGIG (reference sequence). V was clipped by 4 bases and J by 9 bases, with 19 bases between them. The CDR3 has 14 amino acids. Original methodology: Quantification of nucleated cells was approximated via reference gene primer amplification. Only in-frame clones appear in the TCRdb table, and some are missing; sequencing was by immunoSEQ multiplex PCR. That table furnishes V, J and clone size, whereas the DNA furnished D and trimming. The sample shows roughly 140,000 clones, roughly 80% of them seen only once. The sequence was collected from a man between 65 and 80 years old with acute or convalescent COVID-19. The rearrangement joins TRBV30 to TRBJ2-1; D is uncertain. Material: peripheral blood. CDR3 in DNA: TGTGCCTGGATAATGCAGTCCACCGCTGGTGAGCAGTTCTTC. It yields the protein CAWIMQSTAGEQFF. The full variable domain, completed using reference TRBV30 and TRBJ2-1, is SQTIHQWPATLVQPVGSPLSLECTVEGTSNPNLYWYRQAAGRGLQLLFYSVGIGQISSEVPQNLSASRPQDRQFILSSKKLLLSDSGFYLCAWIMQSTAGEQFFGPGTRLTVL.